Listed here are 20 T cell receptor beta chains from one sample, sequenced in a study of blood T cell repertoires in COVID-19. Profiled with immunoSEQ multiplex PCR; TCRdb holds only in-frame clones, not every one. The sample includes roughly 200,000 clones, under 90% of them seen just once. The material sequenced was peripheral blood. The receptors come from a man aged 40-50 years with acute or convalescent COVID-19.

CDR3 sequence: CASSQKSPGQPLFEQYF. In DNA form, the CDR3 reads TGTGCCAGCAGCCAAAAATCCCCGGGACAGCCACTCTTCGAGCAGTACTTC. This sequence joins TRBV3-1 (or the pseudogene TRBV3-2) and TRBJ2-7, with 7 positions matching TRBD1. The CDR3 consists of 17 residues. V shed 2 bases and J 6 bases; nucleotides not matched to a gene: 16. The germline V gene encodes CDR1 LGHDT and CDR2 YNNKEL (reference sequence).

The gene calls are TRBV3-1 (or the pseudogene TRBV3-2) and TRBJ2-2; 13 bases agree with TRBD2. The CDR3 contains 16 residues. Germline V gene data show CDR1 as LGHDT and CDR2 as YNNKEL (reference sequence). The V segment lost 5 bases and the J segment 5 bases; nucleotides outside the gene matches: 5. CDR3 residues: CASSYTSGGVTGELFF. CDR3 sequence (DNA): TGTGCCAGCAGCTACACTAGCGGGGGGGTTACCGGGGAGCTGTTTTTT.

The CDR3 nucleotides are TGTGCCAGCAGCTTAGGTTCAGGACAGGGGCCGCGGGTGTGGTCACCCCTCCACTTT. Protein: CASSLGSGQGPRVWSPLHF. J is TRBJ1-6 and V is TRBV7-2; the match to TRBD1 covers 9 bases. The CDR3 totals 19 residues. Germline CDR1 is SGHTA and CDR2 is FQGNSA. V was clipped by 1 base and J by 10 bases; unmatched bases: 17.

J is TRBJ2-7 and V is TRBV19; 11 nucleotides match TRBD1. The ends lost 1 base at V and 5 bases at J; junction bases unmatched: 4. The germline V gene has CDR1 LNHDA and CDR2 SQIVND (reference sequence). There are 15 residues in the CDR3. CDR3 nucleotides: TGTGCCAGTAGTATAGTTCGGACAGGGGGCAACGAGCAGTACTTC. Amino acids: CASSIVRTGGNEQYF. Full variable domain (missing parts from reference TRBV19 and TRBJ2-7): DGGITQSPKYLFRKEGQNVTLSCEQNLNHDAMYWYRQDPGQGLRLIYYSQIVNDFQKGDIAEGYSVSREKKESFPLTVTSAQKNPTAFYLCASSIVRTGGNEQYFGPGTRLTVT.

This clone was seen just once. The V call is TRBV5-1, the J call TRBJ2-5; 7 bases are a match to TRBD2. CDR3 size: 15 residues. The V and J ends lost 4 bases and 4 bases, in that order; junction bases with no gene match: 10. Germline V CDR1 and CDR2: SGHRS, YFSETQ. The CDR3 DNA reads TGCGCCAGCAGCCCACGAGCGGGGTTCTCAGAGACCCAGTACTTC. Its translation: CASSPRAGFSETQYF.

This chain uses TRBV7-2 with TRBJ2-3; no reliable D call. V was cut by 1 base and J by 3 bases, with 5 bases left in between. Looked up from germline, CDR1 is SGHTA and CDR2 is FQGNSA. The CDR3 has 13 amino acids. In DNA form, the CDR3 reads TGTGCCAGCAGCTTAGAGAGAACAGATACGCAGTATTTT. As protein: CASSLERTDTQYF.

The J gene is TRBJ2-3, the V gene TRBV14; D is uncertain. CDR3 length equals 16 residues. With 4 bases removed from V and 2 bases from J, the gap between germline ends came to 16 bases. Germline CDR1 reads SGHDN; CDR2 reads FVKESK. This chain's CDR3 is CASSPLLFGSTDTQYF. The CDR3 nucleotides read TGTGCCAGCAGCCCGCTTCTTTTCGGGTCCACAGATACGCAGTATTTT.

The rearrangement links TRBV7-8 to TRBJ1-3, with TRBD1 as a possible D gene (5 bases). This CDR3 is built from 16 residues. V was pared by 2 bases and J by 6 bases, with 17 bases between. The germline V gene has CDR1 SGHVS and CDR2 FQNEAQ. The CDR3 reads CASSLKSGGIPNTIYF. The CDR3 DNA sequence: TGTGCCAGCAGCTTAAAATCCGGGGGAATTCCAAACACCATATATTTT.

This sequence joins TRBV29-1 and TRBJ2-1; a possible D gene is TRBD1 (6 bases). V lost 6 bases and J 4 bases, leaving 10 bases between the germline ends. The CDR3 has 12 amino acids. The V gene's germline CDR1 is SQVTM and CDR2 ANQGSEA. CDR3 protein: CSVRQVYNEQFF. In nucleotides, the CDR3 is TGCAGCGTGAGACAGGTATACAATGAGCAGTTCTTC.

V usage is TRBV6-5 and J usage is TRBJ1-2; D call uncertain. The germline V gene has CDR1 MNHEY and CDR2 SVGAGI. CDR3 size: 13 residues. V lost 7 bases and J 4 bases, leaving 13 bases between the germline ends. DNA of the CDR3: TGTGCCAGCAAGAAGGAGCAATTCTATGGCTACACCTTC. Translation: CASKKEQFYGYTF.

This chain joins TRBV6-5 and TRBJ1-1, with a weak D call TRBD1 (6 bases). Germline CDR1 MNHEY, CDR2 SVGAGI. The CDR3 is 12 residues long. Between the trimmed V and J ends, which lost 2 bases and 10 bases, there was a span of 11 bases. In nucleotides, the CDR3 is TGTGCCAGCAGTTACCTACGAGGGGGAGCTTTCTTT. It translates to CASSYLRGGAFF.

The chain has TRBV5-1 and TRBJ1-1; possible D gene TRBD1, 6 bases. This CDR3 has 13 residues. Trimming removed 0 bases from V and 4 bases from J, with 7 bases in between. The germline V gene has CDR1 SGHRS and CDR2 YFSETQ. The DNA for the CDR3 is TGCGCCAGCAGCTTGGTGGGGGCCACTGAAGCTTTCTTT. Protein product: CASSLVGATEAFF.

The CDR3 region has the DNA TGCGCCAGCAGCTTGTCGGGGTTGAGACACGAGCAGTACTTC. Its protein is CASSLSGLRHEQYF. The chain joins TRBV5-1 to TRBJ2-7; TRBD2 might be the D (5 bases). CDR3 length: 14 amino acids. Between the trimmed V and J ends, which lost 1 base and 5 bases, there was a span of 13 bases. The germline CDR1 and CDR2 sequences are SGHRS and YFSETQ.

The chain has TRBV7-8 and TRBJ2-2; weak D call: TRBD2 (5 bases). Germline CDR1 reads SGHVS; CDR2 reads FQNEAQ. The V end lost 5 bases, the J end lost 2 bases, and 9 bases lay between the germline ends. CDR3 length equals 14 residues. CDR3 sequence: CASSRAANTGELFF. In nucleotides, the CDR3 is TGTGCCAGCAGCCGAGCGGCCAACACCGGGGAGCTGTTTTTT.

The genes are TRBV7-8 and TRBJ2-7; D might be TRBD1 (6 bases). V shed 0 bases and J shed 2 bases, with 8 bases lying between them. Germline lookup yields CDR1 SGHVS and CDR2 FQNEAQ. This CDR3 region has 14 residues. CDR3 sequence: CASSLARTAYEQYF. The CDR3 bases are TGTGCCAGCAGCTTAGCCCGGACAGCCTACGAGCAGTACTTC.

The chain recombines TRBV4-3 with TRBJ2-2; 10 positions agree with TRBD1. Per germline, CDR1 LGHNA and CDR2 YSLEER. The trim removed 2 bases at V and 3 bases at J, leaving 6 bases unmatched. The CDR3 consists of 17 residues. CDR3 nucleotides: TGCGCCAGCAGCCAAAGGAAGACAGGGGGCCACACCGGGGAGCTGTTTTTT. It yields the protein CASSQRKTGGHTGELFF.

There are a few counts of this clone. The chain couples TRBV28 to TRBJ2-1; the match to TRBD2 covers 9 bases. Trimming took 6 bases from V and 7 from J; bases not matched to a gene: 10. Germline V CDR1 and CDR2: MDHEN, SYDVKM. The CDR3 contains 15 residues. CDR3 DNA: TGTGCCAGCAGACCCGGGACTAGCTGGGAAAATGAGCAGTTCTTC. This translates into CASRPGTSWENEQFF.

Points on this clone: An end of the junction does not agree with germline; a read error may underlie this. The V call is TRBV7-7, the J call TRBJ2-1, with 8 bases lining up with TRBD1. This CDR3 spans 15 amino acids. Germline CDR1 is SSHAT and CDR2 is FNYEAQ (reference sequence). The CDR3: CASSWRQGPYNEQFF. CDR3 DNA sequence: TGTGCTAGCAGCTGGAGACAGGGGCCTTACAATGAGCAGTTCTTC. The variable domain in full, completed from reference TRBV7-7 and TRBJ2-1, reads GAGVSQSPRYKVTKRGQDVTLRCDPISSHATLYWYQQALGQGPEFLTYFNYEAQPDKSGLPSDRFSAERPEGSISTLTIQRTEQRDSAMYRCASSWRQGPYNEQFFGPGTRLTVL.

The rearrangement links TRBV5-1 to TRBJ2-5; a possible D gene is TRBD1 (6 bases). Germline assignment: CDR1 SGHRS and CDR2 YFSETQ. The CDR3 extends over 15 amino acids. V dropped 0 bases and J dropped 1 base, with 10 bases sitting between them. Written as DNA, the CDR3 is TGCGCCAGCAGCTTGGAGGTCAGGGGCCAAGAGACCCAGTACTTC. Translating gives CASSLEVRGQETQYF. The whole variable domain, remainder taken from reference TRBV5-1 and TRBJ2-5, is KAGVTQTPRYLIKTRGQQVTLSCSPISGHRSVSWYQQTPGQGLQFLFEYFSETQRNKGNFPGRFSGRQFSNSRSEMNVSTLELGDSALYLCASSLEVRGQETQYFGPGTRLLVL.

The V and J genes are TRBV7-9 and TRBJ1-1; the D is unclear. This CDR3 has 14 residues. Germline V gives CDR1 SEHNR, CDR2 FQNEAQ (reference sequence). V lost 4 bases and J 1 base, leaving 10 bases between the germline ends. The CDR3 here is CASSSSGSNTEAFF. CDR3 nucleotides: TGTGCCAGCAGCTCTAGTGGCTCGAACACTGAAGCTTTCTTT.